This record covers a single TCR beta chain. The specificity of this receptor is unknown. Base qualities are not at hand, and no much larger clone is one base apart. The data are from a study of blood T cell repertoires in COVID-19 (dated by TCRdb to 2020 to 2021). Context from the whole study: Samples from collaborators originated in the United States, Italy and Spain and spanned both the acute and convalescent phases of COVID-19. Where HLA class I and class II types were available, the types were taken from metadata supplied by the sample provider, not from assay-based typing. Deeply sampled blood TCRbeta repertoires from subjects exposed to, actively infected with, or recovered from COVID-19 were included in the dataset. A freely available public database, intended as a resource for researchers studying the immune response to SARS-CoV-2, is where the repertoires were released. A de-identified subject ID, COVID-19 status, age in years and sex were almost always included in the sample metadata. The prospective study material was composed of cDNA or gDNA derived from T cells, B-cell-depleted T cells, or PBMCs. Samples were obtained from the ongoing ImmuneRACE study (first 160 participants) and from over a thousand subjects provided by 6 global collaborators.

A second Seattle source provided samples from volunteer blood donors who had recovered from COVID-19. The collaborating institutions used their own protocols to collect whole blood in K2EDTA tubes. Collaborator samples were shipped for TCRbeta analysis as frozen whole blood, isolated PBMCs, or DNA extracted from either sample type. Broad study findings and their caveats: Clinical and demographic metadata were provided uncurated, with the amount varying by source and participant.

TCRbeta CDR3 regions were amplified from genomic DNA using the immunoSEQ Assay, a bias-controlled multiplex PCR. For the original study's pipeline: Within the assay, amplification of reference gene primers was used to estimate how many nucleated cells each sample contained. To quantify the absolute abundance of each unique TCRbeta CDR3 rearrangement, sequence reads were collapsed and filtered. For each sample, productive Simpson clonality was calculated as the square root of Simpson's diversity index over productive rearrangements. TCRdb took this table from immuneACCESS and kept in-frame rearrangements with V and J called. Such tables lack part of the clones; where checked against another copy, unresolved V genes explain under half of the gap, and the rest is unexplained. The V and J calls and clone size are taken from that table; D and trimming were inferred from the DNA. In all, the sample holds some 240,000 clones, and about nine tenths of those were seen once. The leading ten clones occupy around 6.5% of the sample.

Trimming takes 7 bases off V and 5 bases off J; junction bases not matched to a gene: 9. CDR1 and CDR2 are drawn from the germline V gene: SNHLY, FYNNEI. Inclusive of the bounding cysteine and phenylalanine, the CDR3 is 14 residues long. CDR3 DNA is the only sequence kept; it has 42 bases, read in frame from the first base. The sequence was obtained from a man aged 55 to 70 who had recovered from COVID-19. Sequencing was done on a sample of peripheral blood. The V gene is TRBV2 and the J gene is TRBJ2-5; 8 of the junction bases match TRBD2. The nucleotide sequence reads TGTGCCAGCAACACCGGGGGGGCCTGGGAGACCCAGTACTTC. Its protein product is CASNTGGAWETQYF.